Listed here are 5 T cell receptor beta chains from one sample, sequenced in a study of cytotoxic CD8 clonotypes in ibrutinib-treated CLL. Measured with immunoSEQ multiplex PCR; TCRdb has only the in-frame clones, and not every one. This table has roughly 250,000 clones, 70% appearing once. The sample was PBMCs, taken after 24 months of ibrutinib treatment. Every receptor here comes from a human donor with chronic lymphocytic leukemia.

The chain employs TRBV30 and TRBJ1-1; D is ambiguous. Germline V CDR1 and CDR2: GTSNPN, SVGIG (reference sequence). The CDR3 extends over 13 amino acids. V shed 2 bases and J shed 1 base, with 8 bases lying between them. CDR3 sequence (DNA): TGTGCCTGGAGTCAGGCGGGGAACACTGAAGCTTTCTTT. This codes for CAWSQAGNTEAFF.

CDR3 residues: CAISEWGEESPLHF. CDR3 in DNA: TGTGCCATCAGTGAGTGGGGAGAGGAATCACCCCTCCACTTT. This rearrangement joins TRBV10-3 to TRBJ1-6; D is unclear. In germline, CDR1 is ENHRY, CDR2 SYGVKD. The CDR3 has 14 residues. V was cut by 1 base and J by 10 bases, with 11 bases left in between.

This chain links TRBV19 with TRBJ1-2, with TRBD1 matching 8 bases. The CDR3 runs to 13 residues. V lost 8 bases to trimming and J lost 7 bases; unmatched junction nucleotides: 9. CDR1 LNHDA and CDR2 SQIVND come from the germline V gene (reference sequence). The CDR3 coding sequence is TGTGCCAGTTGCGGACAGGGCGGTAGTGGCTACACCTTC. Its protein product is CASCGQGGSGYTF.

The chain employs TRBV27 and TRBJ2-3, with D tentatively TRBD1 (5 bases). Trimming removed 2 bases at V and 0 bases at J, with 15 bases between. The CDR3 totals 17 residues. From germline, CDR1 is MNHEY and CDR2 SMNVEV (reference sequence). This chain's CDR3 is CASSLTPTATSTDTQYF. CDR3 in DNA: TGTGCCAGCAGTTTAACCCCGACAGCAACTAGCACAGATACGCAGTATTTT.

The chain uses TRBV13 and TRBJ2-2; no reliable D call. This CDR3 comprises 12 residues. Deletions cut 5 bases from V and 5 bases from J, with 6 bases between. Germline values: CDR1 PRHDT, CDR2 FYEKMQ (reference sequence). The CDR3 bases are TGTGCCAGCAGCCATCCAACCGGGGAGCTGTTTTTT. The encoded protein is CASSHPTGELFF. The full variable domain, with the rest looked up from reference TRBV13 and TRBJ2-2, is AAGVIQSPRHLIKEKRETATLKCYPIPRHDTVYWYQQGPGQDPQFLISFYEKMQSDKGSIPDRFSAQQFSDYHSELNMSSLELGDSALYFCASSHPTGELFFGEGSRLTVL.